The next 29 T cell receptor beta chains were all read from a single sample in a study of human T cells and chemical hapten exposure. Time point denoted: patch test 2, 6 weeks after DPC sensitization. As to treatment: therapeutic diphenylcyclopropenone sensitization with weekly scalp DPC. TCRdb used MiXCR to reprocess the RACE reads, holding one entry per CDR3 protein. The profile covers approximately 95,000 distinct CDR3 sequences, with approximately 10% appearing a single time and 3.2% taken by the ten largest. The source was whole blood, collected in connection with sensitization to the hapten diphenylcyclopropenone (DPC). All receptors come from a middle-aged woman with alopecia areata. Some clones in this sample may be carry-over from other donors' samples.

This clonotype has only one observation. Since a much larger clone is just one base distant, this may be a read error. The J gene is TRBJ2-3, the V gene TRBV20-1, with D unresolved. Germline CDR1 reads DFQATT; CDR2 reads SNEGSKA (reference sequence). The CDR3 consists of 15 residues. CDR3 nucleotide sequence: TGCAGTGCTAGAGAAGATAGACCCAGCACAGATATGCAGTATTTT. It codes for CSAREDRPSTDMQYF.

The chain joins TRBV7-2 to TRBJ2-3; D possibly uses TRBD1 or TRBD2 (5 bases each). The V gene lost 5 bases and the J gene lost 10 bases, with 19 bases spanning the gap. Germline CDR1 is SGHTA and CDR2 is FQGNSA. This CDR3 has 14 amino acids. CDR3: CASSPGDVGYAQYF. The CDR3 DNA follows: TGTGCCAGCAGCCCCGGGGACGTAGGCTATGCGCAGTATTTT.

The rearrangement joins TRBV28 to TRBJ2-1; TRBD1 aligns across 7 bases. Trimming took 7 bases from V and 16 from J; bases not matched to a gene: 10. There are 11 residues in the CDR3. CDR1 and CDR2 (germline): MDHEN, SYDVKM. The CDR3: CASTPGTDLFF. The DNA for the CDR3 is TGTGCCAGCACCCCCGGGACAGATCTTTTCTTC.

There are many counts of this clonotype. The V call is TRBV7-2, the J call TRBJ2-1; D not resolved. The germline V gene has CDR1 SGHTA and CDR2 FQGNSA. The V end was cut by 1 base, the J end by 8 bases, with 3 bases between. The CDR3 has 11 amino acids. CDR3 sequence reads: CASSLGDEQFF. The CDR3 coding sequence is TGTGCCAGCAGCTTAGGGGATGAGCAGTTCTTC.

In this sample, this clonotype turned up a few times. The chain couples TRBV28 to TRBJ2-1, with TRBD2 matching over 9 bases. The CDR3 has 16 residues. V was clipped by 5 bases and J by 3 bases; unmatched bases: 8. CDR1 is MDHEN and CDR2 is SYDVKM in the germline V gene. The CDR3: CASSSSGGRNYNEQFF. CDR3 nucleotide sequence: TGTGCCAGCAGTAGTAGCGGGGGACGAAACTACAATGAGCAGTTCTTC. Using reference TRBV28 and TRBJ2-1 for the parts outside the CDR3, the full variable domain is DVKVTQSSRYLVKRTGEKVFLECVQDMDHENMFWYRQDPGLGLRLIYFSYDVKMKEKGDIPEGYSVSREKKERFSLILESASTNQTSMYLCASSSSGGRNYNEQFFGPGTRLTVL.

This clonotype was observed at least ten times. The chain links TRBV12-3 or TRBV12-4 to TRBJ2-7; D remains unclear. V gave up 3 bases and J gave up 0 bases, with 9 bases separating them. The CDR3 has 14 residues. The DNA for the CDR3 is TGTGCCAGCAGTTTTGGCAGTAGCTCCTACGAGCAGTACTTC. Amino acid sequence: CASSFGSSSYEQYF.

Many counts were recorded for this clonotype. The V and J genes are TRBV30 and TRBJ1-5; TRBD1 matches at 10 bases. Germline assignment: CDR1 GTSNPN and CDR2 SVGIG (reference sequence). V was clipped by 3 bases and J by 3 bases; unmatched bases: 8. CDR3 length: 16 residues. CDR3 nucleotide sequence: TGTGCCTGGAGAGCCACGGGACAGGGGAACAATCAGCCCCAGCATTTT. Translation: CAWRATGQGNNQPQHF.

There are a few counts of this clonotype. The J gene is TRBJ2-1, the V gene TRBV29-1, with D perhaps TRBD1 (5 bases). This CDR3 contains 13 residues. V was cut by 3 bases and J by 1 base, with 7 bases left in between. Germline V gene sequence: CDR1 SQVTM, CDR2 ANQGSEA. DNA for the CDR3: TGCAGCGTTGAGGGGCAGTCCTACAATGAGCAGTTCTTC. This translates into CSVEGQSYNEQFF.

The chain is built from TRBV20-1 and TRBJ2-5, with 9 bases lining up with TRBD2. Germline CDR1 is DFQATT and CDR2 is SNEGSKA (reference sequence). V shed 6 bases and J 2 bases; nucleotides not matched to a gene: 13. The CDR3 extends over 16 amino acids. The CDR3 loop reads CSAPGGWLAGQETQYF. The DNA for the CDR3 is TGCAGTGCACCCGGGGGGTGGCTAGCGGGGCAAGAGACCCAGTACTTC.

Many counts were recorded for this clonotype. CDR3 in DNA: TGCGCCAGCCGAGGGACAATAAACACTGAAGCTTTCTTT. The encoded protein is CASRGTINTEAFF. The chain couples TRBV10-2 to TRBJ1-1; TRBD1 might be the D (6 bases). From germline, CDR1 is WSHSY and CDR2 SAAADI. Trimming cost V 8 bases and J 2 bases, with 12 bases left between them. The CDR3 covers 13 residues.

The sample holds many counts of this clonotype. The chain joins TRBV18 to TRBJ1-1; D is unresolved. Germline V gene sequence: CDR1 KGHSH, CDR2 LQKENI. V was cut by 4 bases and J by 0 bases, with 12 bases left in between. This CDR3 has 15 amino acids. In DNA, the CDR3 is TGTGCCAGCTCACGTAGCAGTAGCATGAACACTGAAGCTTTCTTT. This encodes CASSRSSSMNTEAFF.

This chain uses TRBV12-3 or TRBV12-4 with TRBJ2-7; D not resolved. The CDR3 loop spans 14 amino acids. V was shortened by 2 bases and J by 6 bases, with 14 bases between the two germline ends. The CDR3 DNA is TGTGCCAGCAGTTTATCCTGGAGCTACCCCGAGCAGTACTTC. This translates into CASSLSWSYPEQYF.

This clonotype occurred many times. The chain links TRBV6-4 to TRBJ1-5; no reliable D call. The germline gives CDR1 MRHNA, CDR2 SNTAGT. Trimming took off 2 bases at V and 6 bases at J, with 8 bases between the two ends. The length of the CDR3 is 13 residues. CDR3 bases: TGTGCCAGCAGTGACGGACCGGGTCAGCCCCAGCATTTT. It encodes CASSDGPGQPQHF.

Ten or more counts support this clonotype. The V call is TRBV20-1, the J call TRBJ1-5; a possible D gene is TRBD1 (5 bases). The length of the CDR3 is 14 residues. V lost 6 bases to trimming and J lost 9 bases, with 21 bases between them. The germline V gene encodes CDR1 DFQATT and CDR2 SNEGSKA (reference sequence). The CDR3 loop is CSAHEPKGERPQHF. CDR3 DNA: TGCAGTGCCCACGAACCGAAAGGGGAGAGGCCCCAGCATTTT.

This clonotype was seen a few times. The chain couples TRBV9 to TRBJ2-3; D may be TRBD1 or TRBD2 (5 bases each). Per the germline V gene, CDR1 is SGDLS and CDR2 is YYNGEE. The CDR3 consists of 13 residues. V was cut by 3 bases and J by 6 bases, with 11 bases left in between. CDR3 coding DNA: TGTGCCAGCAGCGGATTGAGGGGTGATACGCAGTATTTT. Translating it yields CASSGLRGDTQYF.

This clonotype was detected ten times or more. The chain couples TRBV9 to TRBJ1-2; the match to TRBD1 covers 9 bases. CDR3 length: 16 residues. Germline CDR1 reads SGDLS; CDR2 reads YYNGEE. V was pared by 4 bases and J by 8 bases, with 15 bases of the junction left unmatched. CDR3 nucleotide sequence: TGTGCCAGCAGCCCCGGGACAGGGACATACCAGGGAGGCTACACCTTC. It yields the protein CASSPGTGTYQGGYTF.

This clonotype was counted ten times or more. The chain uses TRBV4-3 and TRBJ2-4; tentatively, D is TRBD2 (6 bases). The CDR3 sequence is 17 residues long. The V end was cut by 4 bases, the J end by 2 bases, with 18 bases between. The germline CDR1 and CDR2 sequences are LGHNA and YSLEER. The CDR3 region has the DNA TGCGCCAGCAGCCCCGGTGGGGGGTCGGGTACCAAAAACATTCAGTACTTC. Its translation: CASSPGGGSGTKNIQYF.

This clonotype was counted between two and nine times. The chain joins TRBV25-1 to TRBJ1-1, with D unresolved. The CDR3 totals 11 residues. Trimming pared 3 bases from V and 8 bases from J, leaving 7 bases between. Germline CDR1 and CDR2: MGHDK and SYGVNS. The CDR3 sequence is CASSDWFEAFF. DNA of the CDR3: TGTGCCAGCAGTGATTGGTTCGAAGCTTTCTTT.

This clonotype was found a few times. CDR3 amino acids: CASSLASRAQYF. CDR3 nucleotides: TGTGCCAGCAGTTTAGCATCCCGGGCCCAGTACTTC. The gene calls are TRBV12-3 or TRBV12-4 and TRBJ2-5; D gene unclear. The germline V and J ends were trimmed by 0 bases and 9 bases, with 8 bases remaining between them. The CDR3 is made up of 12 amino acids.

As for this clonotype: It may be a read error: a sequence one base away is much more abundant. This CDR3 is missing its conserved last phenylalanine or tryptophan, likely due to a read error. The chain links TRBV14 to TRBJ1-4; D call uncertain. Trimming cost V 4 bases and J 8 bases, with 11 bases left between them. This CDR3 spans 13 amino acids. The germline CDR1 and CDR2 sequences are SGHDN and FVKESK. CDR3 region: CASSLRGDEKLFI. CDR3 nucleotides: TGTGCCAGCAGCCTCCGGGGAGACGAAAAACTGTTTATT.

J is TRBJ1-1 and V is TRBV29-1; D not resolved. The germline CDR1 and CDR2 sequences are SQVTM and ANQGSEA. V was trimmed by 5 bases and J by 4 bases, leaving 17 bases between them. The CDR3 is made up of 14 amino acids. The CDR3 loop reads CSVIPHGTRTEAFF. The CDR3 DNA sequence: TGCAGCGTTATCCCTCACGGCACACGCACTGAAGCTTTCTTT.

This clonotype was picked up many times. The chain carries TRBV29-1 and TRBJ1-5; D perhaps matches TRBD1 (5 bases). Germline assignment: CDR1 SQVTM and CDR2 ANQGSEA. The V end was cut by 4 bases, the J end by 2 bases, with 15 bases between. This CDR3 has 15 amino acids. The CDR3 is CSVVEKGVGNQPQHF. The CDR3 nucleotides read TGCAGCGTTGTGGAGAAAGGGGTTGGCAATCAGCCCCAGCATTTT.

The chain carries TRBV20-1 and TRBJ1-3, with D possibly being TRBD1 (5 bases). The CDR3 sequence is 14 residues long. Trimming cost V 3 bases and J 3 bases, with 12 bases left between them. Germline V CDR1 and CDR2: DFQATT, SNEGSKA (reference sequence). This CDR3 reads CSASDGARGNTIYF. CDR3 DNA: TGCAGTGCTAGTGACGGGGCCCGTGGAAACACCATATATTTT.

A single count supports this clonotype. V is TRBV11-2 and J is TRBJ2-3; D remains ambiguous. The CDR3 totals 15 residues. CDR1 is SGHAT and CDR2 is FQNNGV in the germline V gene. V shed 3 bases and J shed 1 base, with 11 bases lying between them. The CDR3 DNA follows: TGTGCCAGCAGCTTTATTCGAACGGGCACAGATACGCAGTATTTT. This encodes CASSFIRTGTDTQYF.

This clonotype was counted ten times or more. This sequence joins TRBV7-9 and TRBJ1-2, with 10 bases matching TRBD1. CDR1 and CDR2 from the germline V gene are SEHNR and FQNEAQ (reference sequence). The CDR3 has 16 residues. The J segment lost 0 bases and the V segment lost 1 base, leaving 2 bases of the junction unmatched. This CDR3 is CASSLVGQGANYGYTF. The CDR3 DNA follows: TGTGCCAGCAGCTTAGTTGGACAGGGGGCTAACTATGGCTACACCTTC.

The CDR3 loop reads CSAATGAKETQYF. CDR3 coding DNA: TGCAGTGCTGCCACAGGGGCCAAAGAGACCCAGTACTTC. The chain carries TRBV20-1 and TRBJ2-5; 7 bases are shared with TRBD1. Germline CDR1 is DFQATT and CDR2 is SNEGSKA (reference sequence). J gave up 3 bases and V 5 bases, and 6 bases lay outside the gene matches. CDR3 length equals 13 residues.

This clonotype has just a few counts. The rearrangement links TRBV6-2 or TRBV6-3 to TRBJ2-1; 10 nucleotides agree with TRBD2. V lost 6 bases, J lost 10 bases, and 9 bases stayed unmatched. CDR1 is MNHEY, CDR2 SVGEGT, per germline. This CDR3 is built from 14 residues. The DNA of the CDR3 is TGTGCCAGCAGCCGAGGGACTAGCGTGGAGGAGCAGTTCTTC. Translated: CASSRGTSVEEQFF.

This clonotype has just a few counts. V is TRBV29-1 and J is TRBJ2-1; D unresolved. Germline CDR1 reads SQVTM; CDR2 reads ANQGSEA. This CDR3 spans 12 amino acids. Trimming stripped 0 bases from V and 10 bases from J, with 10 bases between. CDR3 in amino acids: CSVEDPGSEQFF. CDR3 coding DNA: TGCAGCGTTGAAGATCCAGGTTCCGAGCAGTTCTTC.

This sequence joins TRBV14 and TRBJ2-1; 9 bases are a match to TRBD2. Germline CDR1 SGHDN, CDR2 FVKESK. CDR3 length: 16 residues. The V and J ends lost 0 bases and 7 bases, in that order; junction bases with no gene match: 7. The CDR3 region is CASSQDILAGTNEQFF. CDR3 DNA: TGTGCCAGCAGCCAAGATATACTAGCGGGCACGAATGAGCAGTTCTTC.